Sequencing of this T cell receptor (beta chain) was carried out in a study of CD8+ T cells in alopecia areata. This clone was observed a handful of times. Its antigen is unknown. Study conclusions and caveats: When scalp samples are sequenced, resident alphabeta T cells of normal skin are also captured. It was lesional scalp, especially alopecia totalis/universalis, that showed higher clonality than normal scalp.

Trimming stripped 0 bases from V and 1 base from J, with 8 bases between. The CDR3 loop spans 15 amino acids. CDR1 is SGHTA, CDR2 FQGNSA, per germline. Extracted RNA was reverse transcribed into cDNA, the sequencing template. Assay: immunoSEQ multiplex PCR; the TCRdb copy retains only in-frame clones and omits some. The table records about 120,000 clones, 55% to 70% of them present only once. Sorted out of PBMCs were CD4+ T cells and CD8+ T cells. The TCR comes from a human donor in good health. What was sequenced was CD4+ T cells sorted from blood. The chain couples TRBV7-2 to TRBJ2-3, with D possibly being TRBD2 (6 bases). The CDR3 DNA reads TGTGCCAGCAGCTTAGCATCGGGGGGCACAGATACGCAGTATTTT. Residues: CASSLASGGTDTQYF.